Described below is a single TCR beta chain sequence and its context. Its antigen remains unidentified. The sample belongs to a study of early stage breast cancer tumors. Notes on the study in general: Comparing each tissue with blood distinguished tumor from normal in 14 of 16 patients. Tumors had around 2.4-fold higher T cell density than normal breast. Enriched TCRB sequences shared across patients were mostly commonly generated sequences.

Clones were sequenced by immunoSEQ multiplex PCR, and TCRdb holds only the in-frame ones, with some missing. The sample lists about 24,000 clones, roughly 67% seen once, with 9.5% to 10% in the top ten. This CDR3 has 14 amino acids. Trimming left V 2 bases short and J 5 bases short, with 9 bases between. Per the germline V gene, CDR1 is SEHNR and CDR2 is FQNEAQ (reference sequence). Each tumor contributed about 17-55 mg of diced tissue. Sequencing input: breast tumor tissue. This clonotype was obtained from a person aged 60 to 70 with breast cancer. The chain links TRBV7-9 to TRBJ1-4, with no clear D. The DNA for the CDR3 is TGTGCCAGCAGCTTACTAGACGTCAATGAAAAACTGTTTTTT. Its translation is CASSLLDVNEKLFF.